The 18 T cell receptor beta chains below all came from one sample that was sequenced in a study of blood T cell repertoires in COVID-19. The data were produced by immunoSEQ multiplex PCR, yet TCRdb's version contains in-frame clones alone and is incomplete. The profile covers fewer than 400,000 clones, with approximately 84% appearing a single time and about 4.2% taken by the ten largest. Sequencing input: PBMCs or T cells enriched from blood (not recorded which). These receptor sequences come from a man younger than 45 who had recovered from COVID-19.

The rearrangement joins TRBV19 to TRBJ1-3, with 7 bases lining up with TRBD1. Germline CDR1 reads LNHDA; CDR2 reads SQIVND (reference sequence). The junction had 7 bases not matched to a gene; V was cut back by 5 bases and J by 3 bases. CDR3 length equals 15 residues. The CDR3 reads CASSRGDSRGNTIYF. The CDR3 coding sequence is TGTGCCAGTAGTCGCGGGGACAGTCGTGGAAACACCATATATTTT.

The genes are TRBV9 and TRBJ2-5; D is unresolved. CDR3 size: 13 residues. Germline CDR1 reads SGDLS; CDR2 reads YYNGEE. Trimming shortened V by 0 bases and J by 5 bases, and 8 bases separated the two germline ends. In DNA, the CDR3 is TGTGCCAGCAGCGTAGGTCCGTCCGAGACCCAGTACTTC. It is translated as CASSVGPSETQYF.

This sequence joins TRBV27 and TRBJ2-2; TRBD2 might be the D (7 bases). The CDR3 contains 14 residues. Per germline, CDR1 MNHEY and CDR2 SMNVEV (reference sequence). Trimming shortened V by 3 bases and J by 6 bases, and 11 bases separated the two germline ends. The CDR3 nucleotides are TGTGCCAGCAGTTTGGGGGGGGCTGCCGGGGAGCTGTTTTTT. This codes for CASSLGGAAGELFF.

This chain uses TRBV24-1 with TRBJ2-1; 8 bases are shared with TRBD2. V lost 9 bases and J lost 2; bases outside the gene matches: 8. Looked up from germline, CDR1 is KGHDR and CDR2 is SFDVKD. This CDR3 is 15 amino acids long. This chain's CDR3 is CATSSLAEAYNEQFF. Here the CDR3 DNA reads TGTGCCACCTCCTCACTAGCGGAGGCCTACAATGAGCAGTTCTTC.

The rearrangement links TRBV12-3 or TRBV12-4 to TRBJ1-1, with 7 bases lining up with TRBD1. Unmatched junction bases numbered 5, after V lost 6 bases and J lost 4 bases. The CDR3 extends over 13 amino acids. CDR3 amino acids: CASRTQGGTEAFF. CDR3 coding DNA: TGTGCCAGCAGAACCCAGGGGGGCACTGAAGCTTTCTTT.

CDR3 DNA sequence: TGTGCCAGCAGCCCTACAGGTCTCAAGCAGTACTTC. Its protein is CASSPTGLKQYF. This chain links TRBV12-3 or TRBV12-4 with TRBJ2-7, with D possibly matching TRBD1 (5 bases). The CDR3 runs to 12 residues. The germline V and J ends were trimmed by 6 bases and 8 bases, with 14 bases remaining between them.

The V call is TRBV10-1, the J call TRBJ1-1, with D possibly matching TRBD1 (6 bases). The CDR3 is made up of 13 amino acids. Trimming took 0 bases from V and 12 from J, leaving 14 bases between them. Germline V CDR1 and CDR2: WNHNN, SYGVQD (reference sequence). The CDR3: CASSESKGVQTFF. The CDR3 nucleotides read TGCGCCAGCAGTGAGTCAAAGGGGGTGCAAACTTTCTTT.

This chain joins TRBV4-1 and TRBJ1-6; D gene uncertain. Between the trimmed V and J ends, which lost 3 bases and 6 bases, there was a span of 12 bases. Germline assignment: CDR1 MGHRA and CDR2 YSYEKL. This CDR3 comprises 15 residues. The CDR3 bases are TGCGCCAGCAGCCAGGACCTGGGAGTTAATTCACCCCTCCACTTT. Its translation: CASSQDLGVNSPLHF.

In this sample, this clone turned up once. This chain links TRBV27 with TRBJ2-7, with TRBD2 matching 8 bases. Germline CDR1 reads MNHEY; CDR2 reads SMNVEV (reference sequence). V trimming: 6 bases; J trimming: 1 base; junction bases outside the gene matches: 2. The CDR3 runs 13 residues. The CDR3 sequence: CASRASGSYEQYF. The CDR3 nucleotides are TGTGCCAGCAGGGCTAGCGGGTCCTACGAGCAGTACTTC.

This clone has a handful of counts. The chain combines TRBV7-9 with TRBJ1-1; D gene unclear. CDR1 is SEHNR, CDR2 FQNEAQ, per germline (reference sequence). The CDR3 is made up of 13 amino acids. Trimming left V 1 base short and J 6 bases short, with 9 bases between. The CDR3 DNA reads as TGTGCCAGCAGCTTAGGGGCCGGGGCTGAAGCTTTCTTT. It encodes CASSLGAGAEAFF.

This chain connects TRBV19 to TRBJ1-2, with TRBD1 matching 7 bases. The V gene end was trimmed by 1 base and the J gene end by 5 bases; junction bases not matched to a gene: 4. The CDR3 covers 14 residues. Germline V lookup: CDR1 LNHDA, CDR2 SQIVND (reference sequence). The CDR3 DNA sequence: TGTGCCAGTAGTATAGTTCAACAGGGGTATGGCTACACCTTC. Encoded protein: CASSIVQQGYGYTF.

J is TRBJ2-3 and V is TRBV24-1, with 9 bases aligning to TRBD1. In germline, CDR1 is KGHDR, CDR2 SFDVKD. The trim removed 7 bases at V and 5 bases at J, leaving 12 bases unmatched. This CDR3 comprises 16 residues. CDR3 sequence reads: CATSEHYRGRGDTQYF. CDR3 DNA sequence: TGTGCCACCAGCGAACACTACAGGGGGCGAGGAGATACGCAGTATTTT.

The chain uses TRBV5-4 and TRBJ1-1; no clear D gene. This CDR3 is 14 amino acids long. The V and J ends lost 6 bases and 6 bases respectively, with 18 bases between them. The germline V gene encodes CDR1 SGHNT and CDR2 YYREEE (reference sequence). CDR3 amino acids: CASINPGGIPEAFF. DNA of the CDR3: TGTGCCAGCATAAACCCTGGAGGGATTCCTGAAGCTTTCTTT.

The V and J genes are TRBV5-6 and TRBJ1-3; D unclear. Germline V lookup: CDR1 SGHDT, CDR2 YYEEEE. The CDR3 runs 16 residues. V was trimmed by 1 base and J by 0 bases, leaving 11 bases between them. The CDR3 is CASSLTPGGSGNTIYF. CDR3 in DNA: TGTGCCAGCAGCTTGACCCCGGGAGGCTCTGGAAACACCATATATTTT.

The rearrangement joins TRBV7-9 to TRBJ2-2; D might be TRBD2 (6 bases). CDR3 length: 17 residues. Germline CDR1 is SEHNR and CDR2 is FQNEAQ (reference sequence). Trimming took off 5 bases at V and 1 base at J, with 17 bases between the two ends. In nucleotides, the CDR3 is TGTGCCAGCAGCCCCGGGCGGGGAACCTTGAACACCGGGGAGCTGTTTTTT. Translating it yields CASSPGRGTLNTGELFF.

This clone was seen a single time. CDR3: CASSAPGQGTNYGYTF. The DNA of the CDR3 is TGTGCCAGCAGCGCTCCCGGACAGGGGACTAACTATGGCTACACCTTC. This chain links TRBV13 with TRBJ1-2, with TRBD1 identical over 9 bases. The V segment lost 5 bases and the J segment 0 bases; nucleotides outside the gene matches: 7. Germline CDR1 is PRHDT and CDR2 is FYEKMQ (reference sequence). This CDR3 spans 16 amino acids.

This clone was counted only a few times. V is TRBV3-1 (or the pseudogene TRBV3-2) and J is TRBJ1-2, with D unresolved. Trimming stripped 3 bases from V and 2 bases from J, with 13 bases between. Germline CDR1 and CDR2: LGHDT and YNNKEL (reference sequence). This CDR3 has 15 amino acids. This CDR3 is CASSHLARGNYGYTF. CDR3 in DNA: TGTGCCAGCAGCCATTTGGCGAGAGGAAACTATGGCTACACCTTC.

This chain uses TRBV6-5 with TRBJ2-7; possible D gene TRBD1, 6 bases. CDR1 is MNHEY and CDR2 is SVGAGI in the germline V gene. The CDR3 runs 13 residues. V was cut by 5 bases and J by 5 bases, with 13 bases left in between. CDR3 sequence: CASSTGTPDEQYF. CDR3 sequence (DNA): TGTGCCAGCAGTACCGGGACACCAGACGAGCAGTACTTC.